The entry below describes one T cell receptor beta chain. Its target is unknown. TCRdb ran MiXCR on the 5' RACE reads and lists one entry per CDR3 protein. The table has approximately 42,000 distinct CDR3 sequences, 4% seen once. The sample is drawn from a study of CD8 T cells in ankylosing spondylitis. Study findings and constraints: Reportedly, significant enrichment of disease-linked clones occurred in matched ankylosing spondylitis synovial fluid. A motif in TCR beta, a set of roughly eight highly homologous variants, appeared characteristic of ankylosing spondylitis blood.

The sequence derives from a female donor with ankylosing spondylitis or in good health (not recorded which). The sample taken for sequencing was blood, either unsorted or a sorted T cell fraction (not recorded which).

CDR3 coding DNA: TGTGCCAGCAGCGTAGAAGCGGGGGGATACACAGATACGCAGTATTTT. This gives the protein CASSVEAGGYTDTQYF. This chain uses TRBV9 with TRBJ2-3, with 9 bases matching TRBD2. The junction had 4 bases not matched to a gene; V was cut back by 0 bases and J by 2 bases. Germline CDR1 is SGDLS and CDR2 is YYNGEE. CDR3 size: 16 residues.